Below, 17 T cell receptor beta chains from the same sample are listed, as sequenced in a study of CD8 T cells in ankylosing spondylitis. Study findings and constraints: Fewer than ten highly homologous variants made up a TCR beta motif that seemed to typify ankylosing spondylitis blood.

Each CDR3 protein gets one entry after TCRdb re-called the 5' RACE reads with MiXCR. The sample holds some 840,000 distinct CDR3 sequences, approximately 12% seen once. The antigens these receptors bind are not known. The specimen was blood, either unsorted or a sorted T cell fraction (not recorded which). Receptor source: a male donor with ankylosing spondylitis.

There are many counts of this clonotype. This chain connects TRBV7-2 to TRBJ1-2; weak D call: TRBD1 (6 bases). Trimming removed 2 bases at V and 8 bases at J, with 12 bases between. The CDR3 runs 13 residues. Germline V lookup: CDR1 SGHTA, CDR2 FQGNSA. The CDR3: CASSLSGAKGYTF. The CDR3, as DNA: TGTGCCAGCAGCTTATCGGGGGCGAAAGGCTACACCTTC.

This clonotype turned up a few times. V usage is TRBV20-1 and J usage is TRBJ1-5, with D unresolved. The CDR3 extends over 15 amino acids. The V gene lost 2 bases and the J gene lost 0 bases, with 11 bases spanning the gap. Germline CDR1 reads DFQATT; CDR2 reads SNEGSKA (reference sequence). The CDR3, as DNA: TGCAGTGCTAGAAGTCTCGGCCTTAGCAATCAGCCCCAGCATTTT. Translating gives CSARSLGLSNQPQHF.

This chain joins TRBV4-1 and TRBJ2-5, with D uncertain. The ends were cut back, 3 bases at V and 7 bases at J, with 9 bases in the middle. Per germline, CDR1 MGHRA and CDR2 YSYEKL. The CDR3 spans 12 residues. The CDR3: CASSHPMGTQYF. The CDR3, as DNA: TGCGCCAGCAGCCACCCCATGGGGACCCAGTACTTC.

The V call is TRBV6-1, the J call TRBJ2-2; the D gene is possibly TRBD1 (6 bases). The CDR3 totals 15 residues. Germline CDR1 and CDR2: MNHNS and SASEGT. V lost 6 bases and J 6 bases, leaving 17 bases between the germline ends. CDR3 sequence (DNA): TGTGCCAGCAGCCTAACCCACAGGGTCTCCGGGGAGCTGTTTTTT. Protein product: CASSLTHRVSGELFF.

This clonotype was seen at least ten times. V and J are TRBV10-3 and TRBJ2-1, with D perhaps TRBD2 (6 bases). Deletions cut 1 base from V and 8 bases from J, with 15 bases between. The CDR3 extends over 15 amino acids. The germline gives CDR1 ENHRY, CDR2 SYGVKD. In nucleotides, the CDR3 is TGTGCCATCAGTGAGTTTAGGGGACTCAGGGATGAGCAGTTCTTC. The encoded protein is CAISEFRGLRDEQFF.

The rearrangement uses TRBV20-1 and TRBJ2-7; D perhaps matches TRBD2 (6 bases). The CDR3 sequence is 13 residues long. Germline assignment: CDR1 DFQATT and CDR2 SNEGSKA (reference sequence). V dropped 6 bases and J dropped 3 bases, with 15 bases sitting between them. CDR3 nucleotides: TGCAGTGCCTACGGGGGAGAAGGCTACGAGCAGTACTTC. This translates into CSAYGGEGYEQYF.

This clonotype was counted many times. The chain joins TRBV2 to TRBJ2-3; D might be TRBD1 or TRBD2, each matching 5 bases. V lost 4 bases and J 0 bases, leaving 8 bases between the germline ends. CDR3 size: 14 residues. CDR1 is SNHLY, CDR2 FYNNEI, per germline. This CDR3 reads CASSGRDSTDTQYF. In DNA form, the CDR3 reads TGTGCCAGCAGTGGTCGGGACAGCACAGATACGCAGTATTTT.

V is TRBV7-3 and J is TRBJ2-2; perhaps D is TRBD1 or TRBD2 (5 bases each). V was clipped by 4 bases and J by 3 bases, with 9 bases between them. The germline CDR1 and CDR2 sequences are SGHTA and FQGTGA. This CDR3 has 14 residues. CDR3 loop: CASSWGPDTGELFF. The DNA of the CDR3 is TGTGCCAGCAGCTGGGGACCCGACACCGGGGAGCTGTTTTTT.

This clonotype occurred a few times. This chain joins TRBV20-1 and TRBJ1-2; 8 bases are shared with TRBD1. The germline V gene has CDR1 DFQATT and CDR2 SNEGSKA (reference sequence). CDR3 length: 14 amino acids. Germline trimming cut 2 bases from V and 6 bases from J; bases unmatched to any gene: 8. In DNA form, the CDR3 reads TGCAGTGCTAGAACACAGGGGGAACGAGATGGCTACACCTTC. Encoded protein: CSARTQGERDGYTF.

This clonotype was observed at least ten times. The chain has TRBV7-2 and TRBJ1-1; D is unclear. The CDR3 covers 11 residues. Germline V gene lookup returns CDR1 SGHTA and CDR2 FQGNSA. V lost 5 bases, J lost 6 bases, and 7 bases lay in between. CDR3 loop: CASSGYAEAFF. The CDR3 DNA follows: TGTGCCAGCAGCGGCTACGCTGAAGCTTTCTTT.

The chain links TRBV5-5 to TRBJ2-2; 7 nucleotides agree with TRBD1. CDR1 is SGHKS, CDR2 YYEKEE, per germline (reference sequence). V lost 4 bases, J lost 6 bases, and 6 bases stayed unmatched. The length of the CDR3 is 14 residues. CDR3 in DNA: TGTGCCAGCAGCATCGGACAGGTTCCCGGGGAGCTGTTTTTT. Protein: CASSIGQVPGELFF.

This clonotype was observed a handful of times. The chain recombines TRBV5-1 with TRBJ1-2; tentative D call: TRBD1 (6 bases). The CDR3 spans 14 residues. Per the germline V gene, CDR1 is SGHRS and CDR2 is YFSETQ. V was pared by 0 bases and J by 8 bases, with 14 bases between. The CDR3 sequence: CASSLGTVLGGYTF. The CDR3 nucleotides are TGCGCCAGCAGCTTGGGGACAGTCCTAGGAGGCTACACCTTC.

This clonotype turned up a few times. CDR3 in DNA: TGTGCCAGCAGTTTTGGGTCTTTGTTAGACTATGGCTACACCTTC. Translation gives CASSFGSLLDYGYTF. The rearrangement uses TRBV28 and TRBJ1-2; D uncertain. This CDR3 has 15 residues. Trimming shortened V by 3 bases and J by 3 bases, and 14 bases separated the two germline ends. The germline V gene encodes CDR1 MDHEN and CDR2 SYDVKM.

The chain links TRBV4-2 to TRBJ2-1; no clear D gene. The CDR3 is 16 amino acids. V lost 0 bases and J 0 bases, leaving 9 bases between the germline ends. Germline V lookup: CDR1 LGHNA, CDR2 YNFKEQ. The DNA of the CDR3 is TGTGCCAGCAGCCAAGATACGGCGCGCTCCTACAATGAGCAGTTCTTC. Translation gives CASSQDTARSYNEQFF.

The genes are TRBV18 and TRBJ1-5; D not resolved. Germline CDR1 reads KGHSH; CDR2 reads LQKENI. The CDR3 contains 18 residues. Between the trimmed V and J ends, which lost 11 bases and 4 bases, there was a span of 30 bases. DNA of the CDR3: TGTGCCCAGCTTACTGGGCTCTCGGGCAGTCCGGTGAATCAGCCCCAGCATTTT. It encodes CAQLTGLSGSPVNQPQHF. The full variable domain, in which reference TRBV18 and TRBJ1-5 provide the parts outside the CDR3, is NAGVMQNPRHLVRRRGQEARLRCSPMKGHSHVYWYRQLPEEGLKFMVYLQKENIIDESGMPKERFSAEFPKEGPSILRIQQVVRGDSAAYFCAQLTGLSGSPVNQPQHFGDGTRLSIL.

In its sample, this clonotype was seen a few times. The V and J genes are TRBV4-3 and TRBJ2-5, with 16 bases identical to TRBD2. Germline V gene sequence: CDR1 LGHNA, CDR2 YSLEER. The trim removed 3 bases at V and 7 bases at J, leaving 5 bases unmatched. The CDR3 loop spans 16 amino acids. The chain's CDR3 is CASSQGLAGGPGTQYF. The CDR3 coding sequence is TGCGCCAGCAGCCAGGGACTAGCGGGAGGGCCGGGGACCCAGTACTTC.

Many counts were recorded for this clonotype. V gene TRBV10-3 combines with J gene TRBJ2-1; possibly TRBD1 for D (6 bases). V lost 3 bases to trimming and J lost 2 bases, with 17 bases between them. Germline V CDR1 and CDR2: ENHRY, SYGVKD. This CDR3 contains 17 residues. The DNA of the CDR3 is TGTGCCATCAGTGAATTCCCCGGGACAACACCCTACAATGAGCAGTTCTTC. Amino acids: CAISEFPGTTPYNEQFF.